This record concerns one T cell receptor (beta chain) sequence. Its antigen is unidentified. V was clipped by 5 bases and J by 0 bases, with 7 bases between them. The CDR3 is made up of 13 amino acids. Germline V gene sequence: CDR1 SGHTA, CDR2 FQGNSA. The source of the sample is a study of OX40 agonist ivuxolimab in advanced cancers. As for the study in general: Clinicians treated patients with ivuxolimab, an agonistic anti-OX40 (CD134) antibody. Of mixed ages from about 23 to 85 and averaging about 56 years, the group was roughly 85% male. Study-level points and caveats: On average, a greater number of expanded clones characterised CD8+ T cells relative to CD4+.

Peripheral blood came from all dose cohorts at three timepoints. Generated by immunoSEQ multiplex PCR, the TCRdb table keeps only in-frame clones and is missing some. Counted here are 75,000 to 100,000 clones, 90% to 95% occurring once; the ten biggest clones make up around 0.32%. The sample consisted of CD4+ or CD8+ T cells sorted from blood, taken in a trial of the OX40 agonist ivuxolimab. The chain carries TRBV7-2 and TRBJ2-5; D not certain. The sequence came from an adult with an advanced solid tumor such as melanoma, head and neck, liver or kidney cancer. CDR3 bases: TGTGCCAGCAGCCCCTACAACCAAGAGACCCAGTACTTC. This sequence encodes CASSPYNQETQYF. The complete variable domain, with remaining parts taken from reference TRBV7-2 and TRBJ2-5, reads GAGVSQSPSNKVTEKGKDVELRCDPISGHTALYWYRQSLGQGLEFLIYFQGNSAPDKSGLPSDRFSAERTGGSVSTLTIQRTQQEDSAVYLCASSPYNQETQYFGPGTRLLVL.